This entry lists 9 T cell receptor beta chains sequenced from one sample in a study of blood T cell repertoires in COVID-19. Data came from immunoSEQ multiplex PCR; TCRdb stores just in-frame clones and leaves some out. The table shows around 150,000 clones, with more than 75% occurring only once. What was sequenced was peripheral blood. Receptors were obtained from an older woman with COVID-19, enrolled during active disease.

The chain couples TRBV7-2 to TRBJ1-5, with D possibly TRBD1 on 5 matching bases. Germline CDR1 is SGHTA and CDR2 is FQGNSA. V shed 0 bases and J shed 6 bases, with 15 bases lying between them. The CDR3 extends over 16 amino acids. The CDR3 DNA reads as TGTGCCAGCAGCTTAGCGGTGACAGAGGAGAGTCAGCCCCAGCATTTT. Its translation is CASSLAVTEESQPQHF. Drawing the rest from reference TRBV7-2 and TRBJ1-5, the complete variable domain is GAGVSQSPSNKVTEKGKDVELRCDPISGHTALYWYRQSLGQGLEFLIYFQGNSAPDKSGLPSDRFSAERTGGSVSTLTIQRTQQEDSAVYLCASSLAVTEESQPQHFGDGTRLSIL.

The chain couples TRBV19 to TRBJ1-5, with 7 bases matching TRBD1. V shed 6 bases and J 4 bases; nucleotides not matched to a gene: 6. The CDR3 covers 14 residues. Germline V gene data show CDR1 as LNHDA and CDR2 as SQIVND (reference sequence). The CDR3 sequence: CASRGDSRNQPQHF. CDR3 DNA sequence: TGTGCCAGTAGAGGGGACAGTAGAAATCAGCCCCAGCATTTT.

The CDR3 sequence: CASSRLADREQFF. In DNA form, the CDR3 reads TGTGCCAGCAGCAGACTAGCGGACAGAGAGCAGTTCTTC. The rearrangement uses TRBV7-3 and TRBJ2-1; TRBD2 agrees at 9 bases. Germline V lookup: CDR1 SGHTA, CDR2 FQGTGA. CDR3 length: 13 residues. V trimming: 5 bases; J trimming: 10 bases; junction bases outside the gene matches: 6.

The chain uses TRBV27 and TRBJ1-2; 9 bases agree with TRBD1. The length of the CDR3 is 13 residues. V lost 6 bases and J lost 7; bases outside the gene matches: 6. Germline V gives CDR1 MNHEY, CDR2 SMNVEV (reference sequence). The CDR3 here is CASRRTGVGGYTF. DNA of the CDR3: TGTGCCAGCAGGAGGACAGGGGTGGGTGGCTACACCTTC.

This clone was recorded a few times. The sample carries other DNA sequences with the same CDR3. The chain employs TRBV3-1 (or the pseudogene TRBV3-2) and TRBJ1-5, with TRBD1 matching 7 bases. J was trimmed by 0 bases and V by 5 bases; bases with no gene match: 4. Germline V CDR1 and CDR2: LGHDT, YNNKEL (reference sequence). CDR3 length: 15 residues. The CDR3 nucleotides read TGTGCCAGCAGCTCCGGGACAGTTAGCAATCAGCCCCAGCATTTT. This gives the protein CASSSGTVSNQPQHF.

The chain's CDR3 is CASSPAGLPLGKLFF. The CDR3 DNA is TGTGCCAGCAGCCCCGCCGGACTACCTTTGGGAAAACTGTTTTTT. The chain combines TRBV9 with TRBJ1-4; no reliable D call. The CDR3 contains 15 residues. Trimming pared 4 bases from V and 10 bases from J, leaving 20 bases between. Looked up from germline, CDR1 is SGDLS and CDR2 is YYNGEE.

This chain links TRBV9 with TRBJ1-6; TRBD1 matches at 10 bases. CDR1 is SGDLS and CDR2 is YYNGEE in the germline V gene. The CDR3 length is 15 residues. Trimming removed 0 bases from V and 7 bases from J; junction bases left unmatched: 1. The CDR3 region has the DNA TGTGCCAGCAGCGTAGGACAGGGGGCAAATTCACCCCTCCACTTT. It specifies CASSVGQGANSPLHF.

This clone was detected only once. V and J are TRBV15 and TRBJ2-5; 7 bases fit TRBD1. Trimming removed 4 bases from V and 2 bases from J; junction bases left unmatched: 4. The CDR3 runs 14 residues. Germline CDR1 is LNHNV and CDR2 is YYDKDF (reference sequence). CDR3 loop: CATSKDRRQETQYF. CDR3 nucleotide sequence: TGTGCCACCAGCAAGGACAGGAGGCAAGAGACCCAGTACTTC.

The genes are TRBV9 and TRBJ1-1; D is unclear. CDR1 and CDR2 (germline): SGDLS, YYNGEE. Deletions cut 0 bases from V and 4 bases from J, with 10 bases between. CDR3 length: 14 residues. This CDR3 is CASSVGVGPTEAFF. CDR3 DNA: TGTGCCAGCAGCGTAGGGGTTGGGCCCACTGAAGCTTTCTTT.